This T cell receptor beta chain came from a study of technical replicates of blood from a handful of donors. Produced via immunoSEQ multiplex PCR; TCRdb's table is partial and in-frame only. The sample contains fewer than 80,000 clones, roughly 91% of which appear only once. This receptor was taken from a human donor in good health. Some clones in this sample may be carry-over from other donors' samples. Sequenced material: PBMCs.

In DNA form, the CDR3 reads TGTGCCAGTTCTGGGGCCATTAACTATGGCTACACCTTC. Translation: CASSGAINYGYTF. The J gene is TRBJ1-2, the V gene TRBV18; TRBD1 might be the D (5 bases). The V and J ends lost 9 bases and 1 base respectively, with 12 bases between them. The germline CDR1 and CDR2 sequences are KGHSH and LQKENI. This CDR3 is 13 amino acids long.